This record covers a single T cell receptor beta chain. At one end, the junction sequence differs from germline, possibly due to a read error. Total RNA amounting to 500 ng was the source from which TCR beta cDNA was made with a constant-region primer. Three nested multiplex PCR rounds, a slightly modified ARM-PCR, produced the libraries for TCR beta. It was with TRBV1-TRBV30 forward primers and a C-beta reverse primer that the first two PCR rounds were run, at roughly 10 cycles each. TCRdb independently ran MiXCR on the multiplex PCR reads; one entry per CDR3 protein. This sample has 55,000 to 65,000 distinct CDR3 sequences, with roughly 70% found just once. The germline V gene encodes CDR1 SGHAT and CDR2 FQNNGV. This CDR3 has 15 residues. The data are from a study of tumor-infiltrating lymphocytes in primary liver carcinoma. For each extraction, RNA and DNA were obtained together from approximately 20-30 mg of unsorted bulk tissue.

Sequenced sample: liver tumor tissue from sampling region 2. Subset given: tumor region T2, inferior pole. This TCR derives from a man aged 40-55 years with primary liver carcinoma and hepatitis B virus infection. The chain employs TRBV11-2 and TRBJ1-4, with D uncertain. CDR3 DNA: TGTGCCAGCAACTTAGATGGGTTCGCTAATGAAAATTTGTTTTTT. This codes for CASNLDGFANENLFF.